The sequence of this T cell receptor beta chain was determined in a study of T cell responses to AZD1222 COVID-19 vaccine. With respect to this clone: What it recognizes is unknown.

Overall study findings and caveats: Donor demographics were predominantly white British with a female majority; clonal diversity may be underestimated.

TCRdb's table, derived via immunoSEQ multiplex PCR, lists solely in-frame clones and lacks some. The sample includes 150,000 to 200,000 clones, roughly 94% of them seen just once. CDR3 length: 15 residues. In germline, CDR1 is SGHRS, CDR2 YFSETQ. The V gene lost 0 bases and the J gene lost 0 bases, with 6 bases spanning the gap. Sequencing was performed on peripheral blood, taken 28 days after the second AZD1222 dose. The TCR originated in an adult who received the AZD1222 COVID-19 vaccine. The rearrangement links TRBV5-1 to TRBJ1-4; the D is unclear. The CDR3 coding sequence is TGCGCCAGCAGCTTGGGGTATGCAACTAATGAAAAACTGTTTTTT. Protein product: CASSLGYATNEKLFF.